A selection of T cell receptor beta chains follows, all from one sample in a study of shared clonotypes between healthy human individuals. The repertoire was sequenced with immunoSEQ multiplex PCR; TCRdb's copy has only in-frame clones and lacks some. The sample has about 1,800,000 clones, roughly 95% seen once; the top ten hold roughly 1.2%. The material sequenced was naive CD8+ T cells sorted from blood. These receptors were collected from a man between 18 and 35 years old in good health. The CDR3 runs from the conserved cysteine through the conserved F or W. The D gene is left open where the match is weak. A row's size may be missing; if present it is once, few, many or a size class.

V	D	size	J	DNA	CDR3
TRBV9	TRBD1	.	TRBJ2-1	TGTGCCAGCAGCGCGGGACAGTACAATGAGCAGTTCTTC	CASSAGQYNEQFF
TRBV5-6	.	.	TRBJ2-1	TGTGCCAGCAGCTACACAGGTTACAATGAGCAGTTCTTC	CASSYTGYNEQFF
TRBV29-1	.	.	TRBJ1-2	TGCAGCGTTGAAGAGGGCAACTATGGCTACACCTTC	CSVEEGNYGYTF
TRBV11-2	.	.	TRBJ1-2	TGTGCCAGCAGCCCCCTTGGAGGGAAAGGCTACACCTTC	CASSPLGGKGYTF
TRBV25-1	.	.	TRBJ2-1	TGTGCCAGCAGCGTCAACTATGAGCAGTTCTTC	CASSVNYEQFF
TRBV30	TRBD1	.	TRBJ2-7	TGTGCCTGGGGTGGGACAGCCGCCTACGAGCAGTACTTC	CAWGGTAAYEQYF
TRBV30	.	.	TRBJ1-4	TGTGCCTGGATGAGGGGGGACGAAAAACTGTTTTTT	CAWMRGDEKLFF
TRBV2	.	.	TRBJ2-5	TGTGCCAGCAGACACATTGGCCTCCAAGAGACCCAGTACTTC	CASRHIGLQETQYF
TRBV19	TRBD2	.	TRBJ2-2	TGTGCCAGTAGTATATTAGCTAGCGGGGCCGGGGAGCTGTTTTTT	CASSILASGAGELFF
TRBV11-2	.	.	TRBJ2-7	TGTGCCAGCTCCTCGGCGCCTGTGGAGCAGTACTTC	CASSSAPVEQYF
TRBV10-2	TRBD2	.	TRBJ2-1	TGCGCCAGCAGTAGTCTAATAATCGAGCGGGAGGATTACAATGAGCAGTTCTTC	CASSSLIIEREDYNEQFF
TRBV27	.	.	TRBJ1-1	TGTGCCAGCAGTTTATCGGGCGCCGGCGGGACTGAAGCTTTCTTT	CASSLSGAGGTEAFF
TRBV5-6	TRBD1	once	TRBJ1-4	TGTGCCAGCAGCTTCAAAGGCCCGGGACAGGGTATGTTTTTT	CASSFKGPGQGMFF
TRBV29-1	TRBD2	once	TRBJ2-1	TGCAGCGTTGAACTGCGGGAGCAGGAAGGTTATGAGCAGTTCTTC	CSVELREQEGYEQFF
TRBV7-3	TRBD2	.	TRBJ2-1	TGTGCCAGCAGCTTAAGCGGGGGCTACAATGAGCAGTTCTTC	CASSLSGGYNEQFF
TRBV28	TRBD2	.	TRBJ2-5	TGTGCCAGCAGTTCGTCCTGGGGGGGACAAGAGACCCAGTACTTC	CASSSSWGGQETQYF
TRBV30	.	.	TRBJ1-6	TGTGCCTGGAGCCTAATAGGGGATAGTTCACCCCTCCACTTT	CAWSLIGDSSPLHF
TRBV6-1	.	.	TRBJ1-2	TGTGCCAGCAGTGAAGCGCGTACCTCTAACTATGGCTACACCTTC	CASSEARTSNYGYTF
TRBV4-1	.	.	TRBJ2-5	TGCGCCAGCAGCTACTTAGTCGGGGATGAGGAGACCCAGTACTTC	CASSYLVGDEETQYF
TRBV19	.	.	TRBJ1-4	TGTGCCAGTAGTATGAGGGTTCAGCTGGCTAATGAAAAACTGTTTTTT	CASSMRVQLANEKLFF
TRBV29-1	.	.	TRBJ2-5	TGCAGCGGCGGGCAATGGCGGGAAGACCAAGAGACCCAGTACTTC	CSGGQWREDQETQYF
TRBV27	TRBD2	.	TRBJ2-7	TGTGCCAGCAGTCCCGGGGTAGCGGGAGTCTACGAGCAGTACTTC	CASSPGVAGVYEQYF
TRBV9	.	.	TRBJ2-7	TGTGCCAGCAGCGCATCCGGGACACTTAGCCCCGAGCAGTACTTC	CASSASGTLSPEQYF
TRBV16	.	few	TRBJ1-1	TGTGCCAGCAGCCAAGAAAGGACTGAAGCTTTCTTT	CASSQERTEAFF
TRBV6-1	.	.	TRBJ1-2	TGTGCCAGCAGTGACCTACAGACTTTCTATGGCTACACCTTC	CASSDLQTFYGYTF
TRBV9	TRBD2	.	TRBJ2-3	TGTGCCAGCAGCTATAGCGGGAGGAGCACAGATACGCAGTATTTT	CASSYSGRSTDTQYF
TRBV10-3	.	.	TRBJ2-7	TGTGCCATCAGTGATGGTAGCCTCTCCTACGAGCAGTACTTC	CAISDGSLSYEQYF
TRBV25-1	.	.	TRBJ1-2	TGTGCCAGCAGTGAAGCCCCTGGTTCCTATGGCTACACCTTC	CASSEAPGSYGYTF
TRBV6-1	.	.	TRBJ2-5	TGTGCCAGCAGTGAAGTGTGGCTCAAAGAGACCCAGTACTTC	CASSEVWLKETQYF
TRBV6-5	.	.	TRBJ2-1	TGTGCCAGCAGTTACATCGGGGGAGAGCAGTTCTTC	CASSYIGGEQFF
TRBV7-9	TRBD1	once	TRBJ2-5	TGTGCCAGCAGCGTAGAACGGACAGGGGAAGAGACCCAGTACTTC	CASSVERTGEETQYF
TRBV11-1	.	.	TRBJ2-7	TGTGCCAGCAGCTTAGCACCCGGAGGCTACGAGCAGTACTTC	CASSLAPGGYEQYF
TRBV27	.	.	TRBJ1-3	TGTGCCAGTTTCTATGGAAACACCATATATTTT	CASFYGNTIYF
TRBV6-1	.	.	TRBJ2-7	TGTGCCGGGGGTAGGTCCTACGAGCAGTACTTC	CAGGRSYEQYF
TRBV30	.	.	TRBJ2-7	TGTGCCTACGACCCGTATGGAACCTACGAGCAGTACTTC	CAYDPYGTYEQYF